This T cell receptor (beta chain) came from a study of Graves' ophthalmopathy and Graves' hyperthyroidism. TCR beta CDR3 amplification used RNA transcripts. Second-round multiplex PCR came after first-round RT-PCR with HTBI primers. TCRdb re-called the multiplex PCR reads with MiXCR, one entry per CDR3 protein. Of about 550,000 distinct CDR3 sequences in the sample, just under 40% were seen once. CDR3 length: 14 amino acids. V was trimmed by 7 bases and J by 9 bases, leaving 21 bases between them. The sample holds a few counts of this clonotype. Only newly diagnosed hyperthyroidism patients aged 18 to 65, with under 2 months' duration, were enrolled. Patients were excluded if they had other autoimmune diseases or uncontrolled infections, and likewise if pregnancy or lactation applied.

The sample comprised peripheral blood or thyroid tissue (not recorded which). The clonotype originates from an adult man with Graves' hyperthyroidism. This chain connects TRBV12-3 or TRBV12-4 to TRBJ1-2; weak D call: TRBD1 (5 bases). The CDR3 here is CASNPGTAALSYTF. CDR3 nucleotide sequence: TGTGCCAGCAACCCCGGGACGGCCGCCCTTAGCTACACCTTC.